The next 3 T cell receptor beta chains were all read from a single sample in a study of cytomegalovirus exposure and HLA in healthy donors. The PCR employed 60 Vbeta primers together with 13 Jbeta primers. Clones were read by immunoSEQ multiplex PCR, and TCRdb kept only the in-frame ones, dropping some. The sample consists of some 200,000 clones, roughly 8.7% of them appearing once. Source material: PBMCs. The origin of the receptors is a woman aged 25 to 39 in good health and CMV-seropositive.

Only a few counts were recorded for this clone. Here the CDR3 reads CASSSGQGIGGYTF. CDR3 DNA sequence: TGTGCCAGCAGTTCCGGACAGGGAATAGGTGGCTACACCTTC. V usage is TRBV27 and J usage is TRBJ1-2; TRBD1 matches at 8 bases. Unmatched junction bases numbered 8, after V lost 4 bases and J lost 7 bases. This CDR3 comprises 14 residues. CDR1 and CDR2 from the germline V gene are MNHEY and SMNVEV (reference sequence).

This clone turned up a few times. The chain recombines TRBV5-4 with TRBJ1-1; 7 nucleotides agree with TRBD1. This CDR3 comprises 14 residues. V lost 2 bases, J lost 4 bases, and 5 bases stayed unmatched. CDR1 is SGHNT, CDR2 YYREEE, per germline (reference sequence). This chain's CDR3 is CASSFRQGITEAFF. DNA for the CDR3: TGTGCCAGCAGCTTTAGACAGGGAATCACTGAAGCTTTCTTT. The whole variable domain, filled in from reference TRBV5-4 and TRBJ1-1, reads ETGVTQSPTHLIKTRGQQVTLRCSSQSGHNTVSWYQQALGQGPQFIFQYYREEENGRGNFPPRFSGLQFPNYSSELNVNALELDDSALYLCASSFRQGITEAFFGQGTRLTVV.

This clone has a handful of counts. The chain links TRBV30 to TRBJ2-7, with D tentatively TRBD2 (6 bases). CDR1 and CDR2 from the germline V gene are GTSNPN and SVGIG (reference sequence). V was cut by 1 base and J by 6 bases, with 19 bases left in between. This CDR3 region has 15 residues. CDR3 protein: CAWSGALGGAGEQYF. The DNA for the CDR3 is TGTGCCTGGAGTGGTGCCTTGGGGGGAGCGGGCGAGCAGTACTTC.